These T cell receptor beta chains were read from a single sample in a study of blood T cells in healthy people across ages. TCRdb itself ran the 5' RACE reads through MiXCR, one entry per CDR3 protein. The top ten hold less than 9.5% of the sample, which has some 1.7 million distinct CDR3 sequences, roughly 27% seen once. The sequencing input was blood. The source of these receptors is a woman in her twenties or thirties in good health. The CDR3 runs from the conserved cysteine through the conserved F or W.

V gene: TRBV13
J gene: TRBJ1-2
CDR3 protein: CASSLSTDSNYGYTF

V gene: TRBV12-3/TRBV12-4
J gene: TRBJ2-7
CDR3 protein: CASSGDSCEQYF

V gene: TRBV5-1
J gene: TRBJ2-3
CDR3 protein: CASRRSGTSTDTQYF

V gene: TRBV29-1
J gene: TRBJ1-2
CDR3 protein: CSVLRDRDNWSYGYTF

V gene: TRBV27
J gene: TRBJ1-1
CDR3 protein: CASREFEGGTEAFF

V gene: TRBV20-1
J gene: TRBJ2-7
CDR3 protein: CSARDSADPFYEQYF

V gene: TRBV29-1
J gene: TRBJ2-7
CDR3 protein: CSGGDEQYF

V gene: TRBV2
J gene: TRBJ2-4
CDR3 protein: CASRPQTGERNIRYF

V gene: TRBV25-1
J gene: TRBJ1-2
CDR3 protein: CASSDRAGGAYGYTF

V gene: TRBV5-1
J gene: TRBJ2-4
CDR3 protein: CASSLDLAGGAKNVQYF

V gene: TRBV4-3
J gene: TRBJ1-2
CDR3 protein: CASSQDRVTEYGYTF

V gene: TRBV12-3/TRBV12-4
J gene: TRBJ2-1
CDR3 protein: CASSSTGTGGYNEQFF

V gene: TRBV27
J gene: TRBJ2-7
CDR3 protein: CASSLFGLGQTYEQYF

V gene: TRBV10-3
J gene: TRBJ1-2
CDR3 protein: CAIRDPGPDRVRVDYGYTF

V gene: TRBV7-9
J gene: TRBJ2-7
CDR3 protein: CASSDTRQGWDEQYF

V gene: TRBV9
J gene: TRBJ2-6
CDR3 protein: CASSQTNSDVLTF

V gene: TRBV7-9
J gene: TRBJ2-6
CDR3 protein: CASTTDSGANVLTF

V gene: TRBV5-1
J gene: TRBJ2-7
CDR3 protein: CASFNPGTGAYEQYF

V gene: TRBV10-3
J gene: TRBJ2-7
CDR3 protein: CAIRDSRDLKGEQYF

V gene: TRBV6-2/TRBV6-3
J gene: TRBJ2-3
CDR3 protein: CASGSTSGGAEDTQYF

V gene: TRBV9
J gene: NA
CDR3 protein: CANTEGTYEQYF

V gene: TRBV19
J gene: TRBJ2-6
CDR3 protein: CASSISDSSGANVLTF

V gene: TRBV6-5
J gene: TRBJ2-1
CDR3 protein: CASSPKRGNYNEKFF

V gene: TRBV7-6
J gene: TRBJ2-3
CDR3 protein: CASSLAGGRYRTDTQYF

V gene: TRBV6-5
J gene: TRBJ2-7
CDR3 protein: CASSPLQGSYEQYF

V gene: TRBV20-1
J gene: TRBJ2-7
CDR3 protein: CSASASGDYEQYF

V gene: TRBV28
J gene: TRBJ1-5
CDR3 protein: CASSQRQGEGQPQHF

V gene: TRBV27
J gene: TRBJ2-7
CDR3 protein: CASSPQTSLSGVLQHEQYF

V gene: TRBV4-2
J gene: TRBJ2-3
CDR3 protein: CASSQSPGGGVTDTQYF

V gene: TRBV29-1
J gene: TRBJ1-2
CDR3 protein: CGVDQGRGYTF

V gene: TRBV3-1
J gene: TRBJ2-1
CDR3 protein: CASSAGSGGPYNEQFF

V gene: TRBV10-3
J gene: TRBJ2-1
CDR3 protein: CAIRESEGNEQFF

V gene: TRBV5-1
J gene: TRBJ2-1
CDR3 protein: CASSPGSGEGHNEQFF

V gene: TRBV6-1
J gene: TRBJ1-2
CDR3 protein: CASSELRLTNYGYTF

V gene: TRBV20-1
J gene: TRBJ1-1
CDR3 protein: CSARVRVEAFF

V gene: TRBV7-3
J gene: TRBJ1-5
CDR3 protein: CASNRWGNQPQHF

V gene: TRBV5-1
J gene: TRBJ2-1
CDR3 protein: CASSLWDSGGNEQFF

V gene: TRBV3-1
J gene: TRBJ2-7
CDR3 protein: CASSHAIVAEQYF

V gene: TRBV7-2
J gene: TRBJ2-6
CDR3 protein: CASSSHSGANVLTF

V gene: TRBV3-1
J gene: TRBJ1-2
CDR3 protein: CASSQGTGEIGHGYTF

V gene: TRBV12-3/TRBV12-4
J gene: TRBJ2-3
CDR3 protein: CASSSSGIFWDTQYF

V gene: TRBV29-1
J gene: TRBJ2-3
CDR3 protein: CSAERQGARDTQYF

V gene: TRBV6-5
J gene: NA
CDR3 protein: CASTVKGRGILSEQYF

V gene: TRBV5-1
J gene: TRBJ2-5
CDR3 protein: CASSRTYSGEETQYF

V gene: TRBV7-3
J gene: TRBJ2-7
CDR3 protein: CASSASGTGNEQYF

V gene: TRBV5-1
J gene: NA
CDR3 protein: CASSLAREKETQYF

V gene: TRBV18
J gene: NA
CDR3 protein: CASSPRVTQYF

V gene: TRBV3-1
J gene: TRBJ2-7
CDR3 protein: CASSQGNAREQYF

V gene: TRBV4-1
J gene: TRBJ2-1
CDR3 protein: CASNLTGSEQFF

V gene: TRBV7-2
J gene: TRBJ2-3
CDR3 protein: CASSSRAGSDTQYF

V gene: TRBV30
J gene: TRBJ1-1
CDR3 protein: CAWSGQGVGNTEAFF

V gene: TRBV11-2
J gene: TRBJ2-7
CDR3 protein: CASSWEQVSFYEQYF

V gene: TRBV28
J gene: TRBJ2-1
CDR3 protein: CAGSSVFLGYNEQFF

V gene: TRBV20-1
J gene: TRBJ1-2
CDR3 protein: CSALTDRGLYGYTF